This T cell receptor beta chain was found in a study of vaccination effects on CD4 cells after COVID-19. Overall study: Each participant received a vaccine that was either BNT162b2 or mRNA-1273, given as two doses. Broader study findings: In the late period after vaccination, infection- and vaccine-induced clones contracted markedly. For convalescents, most of the spike-reactive clones seen post-vaccine were new vaccine-induced clones.

Ahead of sequencing, the ViraFEST assay grew antigen-specific CD4+ T cells using viral peptide pools. Investigators separated out CD4+ T cells once approximately 10 days of culture had passed. SARS-CoV-2 infected the person between March and December 2020, as confirmed by PCR. Some 2 million PBMC were placed in each well, which was supplemented with about 10 IU/ml IL-2 and approximately 10 ug/ml peptides. Only in-frame clones appear in the TCRdb table, and some are missing; sequencing was by immunoSEQ multiplex PCR. The repertoire consists of around 47,000 clones, with roughly four fifths occurring once and the leading ten covering approximately 29%. As regards this clone: Its antigen is unknown.

CDR3 length: 14 residues. V lost 0 bases and J lost 5; bases outside the gene matches: 4. Germline V gives CDR1 SGHTA, CDR2 FQGNSA. This clonotype originated in a human donor who had a prior SARS-CoV-2 infection. V is TRBV7-2 and J is TRBJ2-7, with 7 bases identical to TRBD2. The sequencing used CD4+ T cells from PBMCs cultured with a peptide pool, collected before COVID-19 vaccination. The CDR3 here is CASSLASGMDEQYF. The CDR3 DNA sequence: TGTGCCAGCAGCTTAGCGAGCGGGATGGACGAGCAGTACTTC.